This T cell receptor (beta chain) originates from a study of cytomegalovirus exposure and HLA in healthy donors. Study-wide background: For the roughly 400 genotyped donors, more than 80% fell within the Caucasian-associated ancestry cluster.

Looked up from germline, CDR1 is LNHDA and CDR2 is SQIVND (reference sequence). CDR3 length: 14 amino acids. Trimming stripped 10 bases from V and 0 bases from J, with 13 bases between. With 60 Vbeta and 13 Jbeta primers, the PCR was carried out. Clones were read by immunoSEQ multiplex PCR, and TCRdb kept only the in-frame ones, dropping some. The sample records 150,000 to 200,000 clones, almost 80% being singletons. The gene calls are TRBV19 and TRBJ1-5; the D gene is possibly TRBD1 (5 bases). Specimen: PBMCs. The source of this sequence is a man aged 35 to 55 in good health and CMV-seropositive. The CDR3 coding sequence is TGTGCCATTGGGGCCCATAATAGCAATCAGCCCCAGCATTTT. Protein product: CAIGAHNSNQPQHF.